This entry lists 22 T cell receptor beta chains sequenced from one sample in a study of cytomegalovirus exposure and HLA in healthy donors. Primers: 60 Vbeta forward and 13 Jbeta reverse. Profiled with immunoSEQ multiplex PCR; TCRdb holds only in-frame clones, not every one. Among approximately 200,000 clones listed, approximately 80% were seen once. The source material was PBMCs. These receptors all come from a woman in her late teens or twenties in good health and CMV-seropositive.

The CDR3 coding sequence is TGCGCCAGCAGCGTGGGACAGGGGGACACTAATGAAAAACTGTTTTTT. It yields the protein CASSVGQGDTNEKLFF. This chain links TRBV5-1 with TRBJ1-4; 11 nucleotides line up with TRBD1. This CDR3 has 16 amino acids. Germline CDR1 is SGHRS and CDR2 is YFSETQ. V gave up 4 bases and J gave up 2 bases; unmatched junction bases: 4.

This chain uses TRBV28 with TRBJ1-2; 10 positions match TRBD1. The germline V gene encodes CDR1 MDHEN and CDR2 SYDVKM. V dropped 5 bases and J dropped 4; count of bases not matched to a gene: 10. CDR3 length equals 16 residues. CDR3 loop: CASSKWTGGESYGYTF. CDR3 DNA sequence: TGTGCCAGCAGTAAATGGACAGGGGGAGAGAGCTATGGCTACACCTTC.

The gene calls are TRBV28 and TRBJ1-1, with a possible D match to TRBD1 (6 bases). V lost 0 bases, J lost 0 bases, and 17 bases lay in between. CDR1 is MDHEN and CDR2 is SYDVKM in the germline V gene. The CDR3 length is 18 residues. The chain's CDR3 is CASSLWRGGTSLNTEAFF. Here the CDR3 DNA reads TGTGCCAGCAGTTTATGGAGGGGGGGAACTAGTCTGAACACTGAAGCTTTCTTT.

This rearrangement joins TRBV27 to TRBJ2-2, with TRBD1 matching 7 bases. Germline values: CDR1 MNHEY, CDR2 SMNVEV (reference sequence). Trimming took 4 bases from V and 0 from J; bases not matched to a gene: 5. There are 16 residues in the CDR3. In nucleotides, the CDR3 is TGTGCCAGCAGTTACGTGCAGGGGGCGAACACCGGGGAGCTGTTTTTT. Its protein is CASSYVQGANTGELFF.

The chain couples TRBV6-6 to TRBJ1-2; weak D call: TRBD1 (5 bases). CDR1 and CDR2 (germline): MNHNY, SVGAGI (reference sequence). Trimming took 5 bases from V and 2 from J, leaving 9 bases between them. CDR3 length: 13 amino acids. CDR3 sequence: CASSPRGNYGYTF. The CDR3 DNA reads TGTGCCAGCAGTCCGCGGGGCAACTATGGCTACACCTTC.

This clone was seen more than once but under ten times. The chain is built from TRBV19 and TRBJ1-4, with a weak D call TRBD1 (6 bases). The ends were cut back, 8 bases at V and 10 bases at J, with 20 bases in the middle. The CDR3 totals 14 residues. Germline lookup yields CDR1 LNHDA and CDR2 SQIVND (reference sequence). The CDR3 DNA follows: TGTGCCAGTCGTGTTACGTCCGGCAGGGGAAAACTGTTTTTT. The encoded protein is CASRVTSGRGKLFF.

The J gene is TRBJ2-1, the V gene TRBV9; D not resolved. The ends were cut back, 4 bases at V and 7 bases at J, with 15 bases in the middle. Looked up from germline, CDR1 is SGDLS and CDR2 is YYNGEE. CDR3 length: 14 amino acids. CDR3 nucleotide sequence: TGTGCCAGCAGCTCCGCTGAACTCCGTAATGAGCAGTTCTTC. Translating it yields CASSSAELRNEQFF.

This chain joins TRBV7-3 and TRBJ2-3, with a possible D match to TRBD2 (6 bases). The CDR3 spans 14 residues. CDR1 and CDR2 from the germline V gene are SGHTA and FQGTGA. V dropped 3 bases and J dropped 6 bases, with 13 bases sitting between them. CDR3 loop: CASSFSGAGDTQYF. The CDR3 nucleotides read TGTGCCAGCAGCTTTAGCGGCGCGGGGGATACGCAGTATTTT.

This clone was recorded only once. Mismatch with germline at one junction end may stem from a read error. The V call is TRBV7-9, the J call TRBJ1-2; D might be TRBD1 (6 bases). This CDR3 has 14 residues. CDR1 is SEHNR, CDR2 FQNEAQ, per germline (reference sequence). The CDR3 is CSSSSETGFYGYTF. The CDR3 DNA sequence: TGTTCCAGCAGCTCGGAGACAGGATTCTATGGCTACACCTTC. Based on the CDR3 plus reference TRBV7-9 and TRBJ1-2, the full variable domain is DTGVSQNPRHKITKRGQNVTFRCDPISEHNRLYWYRQTLGQGPEFLTYFQNEAQLEKSRLLSDRFSAERPKGSFSTLEIQRTEQGDSAMYLCSSSSETGFYGYTFGSGTRLTVV.

The rearrangement links TRBV4-1 to TRBJ2-3, with 8 bases that match TRBD2. Germline V gene lookup returns CDR1 MGHRA and CDR2 YSYEKL. V shed 8 bases and J 7 bases; nucleotides not matched to a gene: 14. The CDR3 consists of 15 residues. CDR3 region: CASATSPSGGYTQYF. The CDR3 coding sequence is TGCGCCAGCGCTACGTCTCCCAGCGGGGGTTATACGCAGTATTTT.

The J gene is TRBJ2-7, the V gene TRBV6-5; possible D gene TRBD1, 5 bases. Germline V gene sequence: CDR1 MNHEY, CDR2 SVGAGI. The CDR3 length is 13 residues. V was clipped by 5 bases and J by 3 bases, with 11 bases between them. CDR3 residues: CASSRGPLYEQYV. DNA for the CDR3: TGTGCCAGCAGTAGGGGCCCCCTCTACGAGCAGTACGTC.

This sequence joins TRBV28 and TRBJ1-2; TRBD1 aligns across 8 bases. The CDR3 is made up of 15 amino acids. CDR1 and CDR2 (germline): MDHEN, SYDVKM. The J segment lost 3 bases and the V segment lost 4 bases, leaving 7 bases of the junction unmatched. This CDR3 reads CASSSPGGFDYGYTF. The CDR3, as DNA: TGTGCCAGCAGTTCCCCAGGGGGCTTCGACTATGGCTACACCTTC.

This chain connects TRBV7-3 to TRBJ2-2, with 10 nucleotides matching TRBD2. This CDR3 region has 16 residues. Unmatched junction bases numbered 2, after V lost 3 bases and J lost 1 base. The V gene's germline CDR1 is SGHTA and CDR2 FQGTGA. This CDR3 reads CASSFTSGVNTGELFF. The DNA for the CDR3 is TGTGCCAGCAGCTTTACTAGCGGGGTGAACACCGGGGAGCTGTTTTTT.

This chain joins TRBV14 and TRBJ1-4; D is uncertain. V lost 4 bases and J lost 6, with 12 bases in between. The CDR3 sequence is 14 residues long. Germline V gene data show CDR1 as SGHDN and CDR2 as FVKESK. Here the CDR3 DNA reads TGTGCCAGCAGCCCAGGATACCTGGATGAAAAACTGTTTTTT. Protein: CASSPGYLDEKLFF.

The rearrangement joins TRBV5-1 to TRBJ2-1; 7 positions match TRBD1. Germline loops: CDR1 SGHRS, CDR2 YFSETQ. The CDR3 loop spans 11 amino acids. V lost 3 bases and J lost 13; bases outside the gene matches: 4. The CDR3 DNA follows: TGCGCCAGCAGCTACCAGGGGGAACAGTTCTTC. Translated: CASSYQGEQFF.

The V and J genes are TRBV9 and TRBJ2-3; TRBD2 matches at 10 bases. V dropped 5 bases and J dropped 2; count of bases not matched to a gene: 8. CDR1 SGDLS and CDR2 YYNGEE come from the germline V gene. The CDR3 is 16 amino acids. The CDR3: CASRSSSGGLTDTQYF. The CDR3 bases are TGTGCCAGCAGATCTTCTAGCGGGGGACTCACAGATACGCAGTATTTT.

The genes are TRBV10-3 and TRBJ1-2, with a weak D call TRBD1 (6 bases). The V and J ends lost 7 bases and 6 bases respectively, with 15 bases between them. CDR3 size: 13 residues. Germline lookup yields CDR1 ENHRY and CDR2 SYGVKD. The CDR3 loop is CAITSGVFHGYTF. The CDR3 DNA reads TGTGCCATCACCTCAGGGGTATTTCATGGCTACACCTTC.

The gene calls are TRBV19 and TRBJ2-5, with TRBD2 matching 10 bases. The germline CDR1 and CDR2 sequences are LNHDA and SQIVND (reference sequence). The length of the CDR3 is 14 residues. The trim removed 4 bases at V and 5 bases at J, leaving 4 bases unmatched. CDR3 sequence: CASSRAGGMETQYF. The CDR3 coding sequence is TGTGCCAGTAGTAGAGCGGGGGGGATGGAGACCCAGTACTTC.

The J gene is TRBJ2-5, the V gene TRBV10-3; 9 positions agree with TRBD2. The junction had 6 bases not matched to a gene; V was cut back by 3 bases and J by 1 base. This CDR3 has 16 amino acids. Germline CDR1 is ENHRY and CDR2 is SYGVKD. CDR3 DNA sequence: TGTGCCATCAGTGAAATTAGCGGGGGCCTCCAAGAGACCCAGTACTTC. Translating it yields CAISEISGGLQETQYF.

This clone turned up a few times. J is TRBJ1-3 and V is TRBV7-9, with TRBD1 matching 7 bases. The CDR3 has 15 residues. Germline V gene sequence: CDR1 SEHNR, CDR2 FQNEAQ (reference sequence). V lost 5 bases, J lost 0 bases, and 4 bases stayed unmatched. In DNA, the CDR3 is TGTGCCAGCAGCCCGACAGGGACCTCTGGAAACACCATATATTTT. It encodes CASSPTGTSGNTIYF.

The rearrangement links TRBV5-1 to TRBJ2-5; 10 nucleotides agree with TRBD2. Germline V CDR1 and CDR2: SGHRS, YFSETQ. Trimming at V came to 0 bases and at J to 4 bases, leaving 9 bases not matched to a gene. The CDR3 is made up of 17 amino acids. CDR3 loop: CASSLVLSSGGGETQYF. CDR3 in DNA: TGCGCCAGCAGCTTGGTCCTCTCTAGCGGGGGAGGAGAGACCCAGTACTTC.

The chain links TRBV6-1 to TRBJ2-3; TRBD2 matches 8 bases. This CDR3 spans 15 amino acids. Germline loops: CDR1 MNHNS, CDR2 SASEGT. V shed 2 bases, J shed 3 bases, and the junction held 4 bases outside the gene matches. The CDR3 region has the DNA TGTGCCAGCAGTGAACACGGCGGGGGGACAGATACGCAGTATTTT. Residues: CASSEHGGGTDTQYF.